This TCR beta chain was found in a study of blood T cells in healthy people across ages. Study-level points and caveats: Older individuals had lower TCR beta diversity per million T cells (the decline was roughly linear). Compared with aged donors, long-lived donors showed fewer expanded clones, suggesting selection.

The table lists this clonotype with many counts. Its antigen is not known. After removal of 4 bases from V and 5 bases from J, the junction contained 8 bases not matched to a gene. Germline CDR1 is SNHLY and CDR2 is FYNNEI. The CDR3 has 15 amino acids. Next came a second PCR, run for about 6 to 11 cycles, which used a sample-barcoded 5' primer along with a J-beta primer mix. A 12-random-nucleotide template-switch adaptor tagged each cDNA molecule. In TCRdb, the 5' RACE reads were re-called with MiXCR into one record per CDR3 protein. The table lists around 1.7 million distinct CDR3 sequences, approximately 28% of them singletons.

The V and J genes are TRBV2 and TRBJ2-5, with 9 nucleotides matching TRBD2. Sequenced: blood. The TCR sequence derives from a woman aged 25 to 39 in good health. The CDR3 region has the DNA TGTGCCAGCAGTGTGCTAGCGGGGTCGGTTGAGACCCAGTACTTC. This gives the protein CASSVLAGSVETQYF.